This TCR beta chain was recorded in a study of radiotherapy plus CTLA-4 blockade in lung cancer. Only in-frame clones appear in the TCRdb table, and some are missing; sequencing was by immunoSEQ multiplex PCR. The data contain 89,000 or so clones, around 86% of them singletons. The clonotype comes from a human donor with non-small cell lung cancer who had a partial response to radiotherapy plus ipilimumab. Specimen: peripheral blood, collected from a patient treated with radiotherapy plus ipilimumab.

CDR3 sequence: CASSPQQGRETQYF. The CDR3 region has the DNA TGTGCCAGCAGCCCCCAACAGGGTAGAGAGACCCAGTACTTC. The chain employs TRBV9 and TRBJ2-5; D is possibly TRBD1 (6 bases). Trimming took off 4 bases at V and 4 bases at J, with 14 bases between the two ends. CDR1 SGDLS and CDR2 YYNGEE come from the germline V gene. The CDR3 has 14 residues. The whole variable domain, remainder taken from reference TRBV9 and TRBJ2-5, is DSGVTQTPKHLITATGQRVTLRCSPRSGDLSVYWYQQSLDQGLQFLIQYYNGEERAKGNILERFSAQQFPDLHSELNLSSLELGDSALYFCASSPQQGRETQYFGPGTRLLVL.